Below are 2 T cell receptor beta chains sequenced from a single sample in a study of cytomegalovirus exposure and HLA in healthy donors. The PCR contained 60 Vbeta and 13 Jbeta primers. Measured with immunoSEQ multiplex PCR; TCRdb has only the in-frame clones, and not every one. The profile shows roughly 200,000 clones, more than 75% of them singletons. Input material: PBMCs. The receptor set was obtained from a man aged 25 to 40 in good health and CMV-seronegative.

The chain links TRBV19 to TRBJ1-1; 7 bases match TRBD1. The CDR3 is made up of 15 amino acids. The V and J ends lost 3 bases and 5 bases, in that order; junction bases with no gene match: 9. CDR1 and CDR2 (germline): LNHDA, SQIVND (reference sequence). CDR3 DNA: TGTGCCAGTAGTATTTTTGAGGGGGCAAGGACTGAAGCTTTCTTT. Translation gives CASSIFEGARTEAFF. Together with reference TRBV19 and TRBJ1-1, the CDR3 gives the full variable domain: DGGITQSPKYLFRKEGQNVTLSCEQNLNHDAMYWYRQDPGQGLRLIYYSQIVNDFQKGDIAEGYSVSREKKESFPLTVTSAQKNPTAFYLCASSIFEGARTEAFFGQGTRLTVV.

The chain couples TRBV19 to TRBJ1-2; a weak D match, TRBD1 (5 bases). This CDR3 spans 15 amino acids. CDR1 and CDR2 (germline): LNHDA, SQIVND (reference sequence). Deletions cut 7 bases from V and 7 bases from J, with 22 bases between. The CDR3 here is CASKVDWGGSGGYTF. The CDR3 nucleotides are TGTGCCAGTAAGGTGGATTGGGGGGGAAGTGGTGGCTACACCTTC.